A single sample gave rise to the 9 T cell receptor beta chains below, sequenced in a study of molecular identifiers for immune sequencing clone quantification. Using its own MiXCR run on the PCR reads, TCRdb lists one record per CDR3 protein. The sample consists of about 500,000 distinct CDR3 sequences, around a fifth of them appearing once. The sample consisted of naive CD8+ T cells from blood, with Jurkat cell RNA spiked in. Subset defined: FACS-sorted CD8+CD4-CCR7+CD45RA+ naive T cells. These receptors originate from a human donor in good health. Some libraries in this study had Jurkat cell RNA spiked in.

A note on this clonotype: This clone may be a read error of a much larger clone one base away. This chain connects TRBV28 to TRBJ2-2; 8 nucleotides match TRBD2. CDR1 is MDHEN, CDR2 SYDVKM, per germline. There are 15 residues in the CDR3. The CDR3 loop is CAGSLRTSITGELFF. CDR3 sequence (DNA): TGTGCCGGCAGTTTAAGGACTAGCATTACCGGGGAGCTGTTTTTT.

This clonotype was counted once. A read error may explain this, as a much larger clone is one base away. CDR3 protein: CASSLVAPTGAGELFF. In DNA, the CDR3 is TGTGCCAGCAGTCTCGTCGCGCCCACCGGCGCCGGGGAGCTGTTTTTT. The V and J genes are TRBV12-3 or TRBV12-4 and TRBJ2-2, with D hard to call. CDR3 length: 16 amino acids. Between the trimmed V and J ends, which lost 5 bases and 6 bases, there was a span of 19 bases.

About this clonotype: Possible read error: a much larger clone is one base away. The genes are TRBV20-1 and TRBJ1-1; D is unclear. Germline V CDR1 and CDR2: DFQATT, SNEGSKA (reference sequence). CDR3 size: 11 residues. CDR3 bases: TGCAGTGCTAGAGTAGCGGTCCGAGCTTCCTTT. This gives the protein CSARVAVRASF.

This clonotype has a handful of counts. This rearrangement joins TRBV4-2 to TRBJ2-1; a weak D match, TRBD2 (6 bases). The V and J ends lost 2 bases and 14 bases respectively, with 25 bases between them. The CDR3 length is 16 residues. CDR1 and CDR2 (germline): LGHNA, YNFKEQ. CDR3 amino acids: CASSQPGLTELGLEFF. CDR3 coding DNA: TGTGCCAGCAGCCAACCGGGACTCACTGAGTTGGGCTTGGAGTTCTTC.

This clonotype came up a few times. This chain links TRBV12-3 or TRBV12-4 with TRBJ2-2; 9 positions agree with TRBD2. With V trimmed by 3 bases and J by 3 bases, 8 bases remained unmatched. This CDR3 region has 17 residues. CDR3 sequence reads: CASSFSLREGHTGELFF. As DNA, the CDR3 is TGTGCCAGCAGTTTTTCCCTGCGGGAGGGCCACACCGGGGAGCTGTTTTTT.

The chain recombines TRBV7-6 with TRBJ2-3; TRBD1 matches at 8 bases. The length of the CDR3 is 15 residues. V was clipped by 5 bases and J by 4 bases; unmatched bases: 8. Looked up from germline, CDR1 is SGHVS and CDR2 is FNYEAQ. CDR3 region: CASSIYRGKADTQYF. The CDR3 nucleotides are TGTGCCAGCAGCATCTACAGGGGGAAAGCAGATACGCAGTATTTT.

Of note for this clonotype: Just one base apart from a much larger clone, this may be a read error. The chain couples TRBV6-5 to TRBJ2-2; TRBD1 or TRBD2 may be the D gene (5 bases each). CDR1 MNHEY and CDR2 SVGAGI come from the germline V gene. This CDR3 has 14 residues. As DNA, the CDR3 is TGTGCCGGCAGATACGGGGCCAACACCGGGGAGCTGTTTTTT. The encoded protein is CAGRYGANTGELFF.

This chain links TRBV19 with TRBJ2-5; D is perhaps TRBD1 (6 bases). Germline values: CDR1 LNHDA, CDR2 SQIVND (reference sequence). V lost 10 bases, J lost 4 bases, and 19 bases lay in between. The length of the CDR3 is 14 residues. CDR3: CATGPTGRGETQYF. The CDR3 nucleotides are TGTGCCACCGGTCCGACAGGACGAGGAGAGACCCAGTACTTC.

About this clonotype itself: This may be a read error: a much more frequent sequence differs by one nucleotide. The V and J genes are TRBV6-2 or TRBV6-3 and TRBJ1-5, with D tentatively TRBD1 (5 bases). Per germline, CDR1 MNHEY and CDR2 SVGEGT. CDR3 length equals 16 residues. CDR3 loop: CAGSYLGTNIDQPQHF. Here the CDR3 DNA reads TGTGCCGGCAGTTATCTTGGGACCAACATAGATCAGCCCCAGCATTTT.